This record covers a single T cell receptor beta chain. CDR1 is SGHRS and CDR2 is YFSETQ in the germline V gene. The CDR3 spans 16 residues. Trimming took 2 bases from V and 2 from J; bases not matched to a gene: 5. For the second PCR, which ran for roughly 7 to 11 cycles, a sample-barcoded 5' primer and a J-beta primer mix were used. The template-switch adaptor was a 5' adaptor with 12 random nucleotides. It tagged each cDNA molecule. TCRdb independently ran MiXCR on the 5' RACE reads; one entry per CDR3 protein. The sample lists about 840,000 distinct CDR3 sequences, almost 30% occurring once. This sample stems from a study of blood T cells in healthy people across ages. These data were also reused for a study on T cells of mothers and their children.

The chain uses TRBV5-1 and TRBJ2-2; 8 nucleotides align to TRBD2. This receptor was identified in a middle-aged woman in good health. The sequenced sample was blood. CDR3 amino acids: CASSFSGGGNTGELFF. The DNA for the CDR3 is TGCGCCAGCAGCTTTTCCGGGGGGGGAAACACCGGGGAGCTGTTTTTT.